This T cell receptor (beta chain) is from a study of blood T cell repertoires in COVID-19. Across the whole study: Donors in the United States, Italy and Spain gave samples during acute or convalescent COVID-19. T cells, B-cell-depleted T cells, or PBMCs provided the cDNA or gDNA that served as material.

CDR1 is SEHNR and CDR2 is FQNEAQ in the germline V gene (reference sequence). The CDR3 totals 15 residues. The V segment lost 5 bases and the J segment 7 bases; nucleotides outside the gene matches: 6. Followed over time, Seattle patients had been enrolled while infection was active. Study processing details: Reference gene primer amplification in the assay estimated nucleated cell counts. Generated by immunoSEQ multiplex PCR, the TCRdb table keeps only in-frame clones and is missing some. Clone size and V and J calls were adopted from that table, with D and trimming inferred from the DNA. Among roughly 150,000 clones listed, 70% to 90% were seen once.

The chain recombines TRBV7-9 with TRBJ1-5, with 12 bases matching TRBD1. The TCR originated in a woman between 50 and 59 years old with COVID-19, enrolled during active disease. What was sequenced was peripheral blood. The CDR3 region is CASSPGTGGGQPQHF. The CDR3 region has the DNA TGTGCCAGCAGCCCCGGGACAGGGGGCGGGCAGCCCCAGCATTTT.